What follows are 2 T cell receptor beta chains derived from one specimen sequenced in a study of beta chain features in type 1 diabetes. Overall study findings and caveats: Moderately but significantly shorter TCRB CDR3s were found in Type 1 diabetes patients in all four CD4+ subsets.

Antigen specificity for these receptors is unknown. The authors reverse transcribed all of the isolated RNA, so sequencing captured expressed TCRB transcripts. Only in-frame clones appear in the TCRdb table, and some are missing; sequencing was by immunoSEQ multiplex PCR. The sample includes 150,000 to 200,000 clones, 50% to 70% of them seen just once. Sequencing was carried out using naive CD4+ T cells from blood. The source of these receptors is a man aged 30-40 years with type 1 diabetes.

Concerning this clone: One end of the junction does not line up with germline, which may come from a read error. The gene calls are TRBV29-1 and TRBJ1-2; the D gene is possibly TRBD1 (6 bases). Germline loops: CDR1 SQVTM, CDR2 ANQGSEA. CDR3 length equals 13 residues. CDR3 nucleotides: TGCAGCGTCGAAGGGGGGGCAGGATATGGCTACACCTTC. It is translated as CSVEGGAGYGYTF.

The CDR3 spells CAWSVLGFPGSPELFF. CDR3 nucleotide sequence: TGTGCCTGGAGTGTACTAGGGTTCCCTGGCAGCCCCGAGCTGTTTTTT. V is TRBV30 and J is TRBJ2-2, with a possible D match to TRBD2 (5 bases). V gave up 0 bases and J gave up 11 bases, with 22 bases separating them. The germline V gene has CDR1 GTSNPN and CDR2 SVGIG (reference sequence). The CDR3 spans 16 residues.